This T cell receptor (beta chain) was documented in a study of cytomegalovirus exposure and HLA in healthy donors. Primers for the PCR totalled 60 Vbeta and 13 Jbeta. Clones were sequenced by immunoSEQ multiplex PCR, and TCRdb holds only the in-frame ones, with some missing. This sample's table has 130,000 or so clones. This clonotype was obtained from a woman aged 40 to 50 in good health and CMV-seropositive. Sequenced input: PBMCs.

Written as DNA, the CDR3 is TGTGCCAGCAGTCCCCAATTCCCAACCATCCGGGACAGGGGGACCCAGTACTTC. Residues: CASSPQFPTIRDRGTQYF. The chain joins TRBV28 to TRBJ2-5, with TRBD1 matching over 10 bases. The V and J ends lost 5 bases and 7 bases, in that order; junction bases with no gene match: 19. This CDR3 has 18 residues. Germline CDR1 and CDR2: MDHEN and SYDVKM.